Listed below are T cell receptor beta chains from one sample, sequenced in a study of cytomegalovirus exposure and HLA in healthy donors. Only in-frame clones appear in the TCRdb table, and some are missing; sequencing was by immunoSEQ multiplex PCR. This repertoire shows about 130,000 clones, 75% to 85% found once; its top ten account for less than 3%. Sequencing was done on a sample of PBMCs. These receptors all stem from a man in his fifties or sixties in good health and CMV-seronegative. The CDR3 runs from the conserved cysteine through the conserved F or W. Fields, in order: clone size, V gene, J gene, D gene, CDR3 DNA, CDR3 protein. The D gene is left open where the match is weak. Some rows mark clone size as missing; the rest say once, few, many or name a class of expanded clone.

>-|TRBV7-9|TRBJ1-3|-
TGTGCCAGCAGCTTAGTTAGGCGGGAGGAATTCTCTGGAAACACCATATATTTT
CASSLVRREEFSGNTIYF
>-|TRBV5-4|TRBJ2-3|TRBD2
TGTGCCAGCAGCTTGGGGACTAGCGGACTCACAGATACGCAGTATTTT
CASSLGTSGLTDTQYF
>few|TRBV5-1|TRBJ1-1|-
TGCGCCAGCAGCTTGTATGGACATGGGAACACTGAAGCTTTCTTT
CASSLYGHGNTEAFF
>-|TRBV4-1|TRBJ1-2|-
TGCGCCAGCAGCCAAGATCCAGGAGGATATGGCTACACCTTC
CASSQDPGGYGYTF
>-|TRBV19|TRBJ2-7|TRBD2
TGTGCCAGTAGTATCGAGCGGGGCAGCTACGAGCAGTACTTC
CASSIERGSYEQYF
>-|TRBV7-9|TRBJ2-5|TRBD2
TGTGCCAGCAGCTTACTAGCGGGGGCCCAAGAGACCCAGTACTTC
CASSLLAGAQETQYF
>-|TRBV10-3|TRBJ2-5|TRBD1
TGTGCCATCAGAGGGGACAGGGGCCAAGAGACCCAGTACTTC
CAIRGDRGQETQYF
>-|TRBV18|TRBJ1-2|TRBD1
TGTGCCAGCTCAACTGCCGGACAGGGCCATGGCTACACCTTC
CASSTAGQGHGYTF
>-|TRBV19|TRBJ1-5|-
TGTGCCAGTAGTATAGAGGGGCCGTACAGGGATGGTCAGCCCCAGCATTTT
CASSIEGPYRDGQPQHF
>few|TRBV2|TRBJ2-5|-
TGTGCCAGCAGTGAATACCAGAAAGAGACCCAGTACTTC
CASSEYQKETQYF
>-|TRBV6-6|TRBJ2-7|-
TGTGCCAGCAGTTACTCAGTCCAGGGGACCTACGAGCAGTACTTC
CASSYSVQGTYEQYF
>-|TRBV5-1|TRBJ2-7|TRBD1
TGCGCCAGCAGCTGGGGATCGACAGGGGCCTACGAGCAGTACTTC
CASSWGSTGAYEQYF
>-|TRBV18|TRBJ1-1|TRBD1
TGTGCCAGCTCAACAGGACAGGGAGACACTGAAGCTTTCTTT
CASSTGQGDTEAFF
>-|TRBV4-2|TRBJ2-5|TRBD2
TGTGCCAGCAGCCAAGATGTACTAGCGGGGGGCCGGCAAGAGACCCAGTACTTC
CASSQDVLAGGRQETQYF
>-|TRBV5-1|TRBJ2-7|-
TGCGCCAGCAGCTTGGAAGGCAGGGGTTACGAGCAGTACTTC
CASSLEGRGYEQYF
>-|TRBV2|TRBJ1-5|TRBD1
TGTGCCAGCAGGGTAACAGGGGAGCAGCCCCAGCATTTT
CASRVTGEQPQHF
>-|TRBV6-6|TRBJ1-4|-
TGTGCCAGCAGTCAAATTGCAACTAATGAAAAACTGTTTTTT
CASSQIATNEKLFF
>-|TRBV6-1|TRBJ2-2|-
TGTGCCACGGCGGGACAGTTGTTCGGGGAGCTGTTTTTT
CATAGQLFGELFF
>-|TRBV2|TRBJ1-4|-
TGTGCCAGCAGGGCGAGAGGGACTAATGAAAAACTGTTTTTT
CASRARGTNEKLFF
>few|TRBV5-1|TRBJ1-1|-
TGCGCCAGCAGCGGGGGGGGTAGGGCCCCTGAAGCTTTCTTT
CASSGGGRAPEAFF
>-|TRBV7-2|TRBJ2-1|-
TGTGCCAGCAGCTTAGGATTGGGAGAAGGCGATGAGCAGTTCTTC
CASSLGLGEGDEQFF
>-|TRBV29-1|TRBJ2-7|-
TGCAGCGTTGGAGGGGGAACATCCTACGAGCAGTACTTC
CSVGGGTSYEQYF
>-|TRBV15|TRBJ2-3|TRBD2
TGTGCCACCAGCAGAGATAGCGGGGGGGCAGATACGCAGTATTTT
CATSRDSGGADTQYF
>-|TRBV5-3|TRBJ2-1|-
TGTGCCAGAAGTCAAGGGGTCTCCTACAATGAGCAGTTCTTC
CARSQGVSYNEQFF
>-|TRBV6-1|TRBJ1-1|TRBD1
TGTGCCAGCAGTGAAAACAGGGGACGAACTGAAGCTTTCTTT
CASSENRGRTEAFF
>-|TRBV5-6|TRBJ2-7|-
TGTGCCAGCAGCTTATTACAGGACTACGAGCAGTACTTC
CASSLLQDYEQYF
>few|TRBV4-1|TRBJ1-1|-
TGCGCCAGCATGCTCGAGGGCGGAACTGAAGCTTTCTTT
CASMLEGGTEAFF
>-|TRBV9|TRBJ2-1|-
TGTGCCAGCAGCGGAAGGGGCGCTGGTTACAATGAGCAGTTCTTC
CASSGRGAGYNEQFF
>-|TRBV7-9|TRBJ2-5|-
TGTGCCAGCAGCTCACCCCTGGAGTACCAAGAGACCCAGTACTTC
CASSSPLEYQETQYF
>-|TRBV19|TRBJ1-5|TRBD1
TGTGCCAGTAGTGGGGACAGAGGAAGCAATCAGCCCCAGCATTTT
CASSGDRGSNQPQHF
>-|TRBV15|TRBJ2-3|-
TGTGCCACCAGCAGAGGGGGGACTTCCAGCACAGATACGCAGTATTTT
CATSRGGTSSTDTQYF
>-|TRBV30|TRBJ1-1|-
TGTGCCTGGAGTCAGCAAAGGAGCACTGAAGCTTTCTTT
CAWSQQRSTEAFF
>-|TRBV2|TRBJ2-7|TRBD1
TGTGCCAGCAGTGAAGGACAGGGGGCCTACGAGCAGTACTTC
CASSEGQGAYEQYF
>-|TRBV19|TRBJ1-5|TRBD1
TGTGCCAGTAGTACGACGGGACAGGGCTACCTTAGCAATCAGCCCCAGCATTTT
CASSTTGQGYLSNQPQHF
>-|TRBV6-1|TRBJ2-5|-
TGTGCCAGCAGTGACGCAGGGTCCAAGAGAACCCAGTACTTC
CASSDAGSKRTQYF
>once|TRBV18|TRBJ1-3|-
TGTGCCAGCTCACCAGGACTCAACTCTGGAAACACCATATATTTT
CASSPGLNSGNTIYF
>-|TRBV5-4|TRBJ1-2|-
TGTGCCAGCAGCTTCTCCGACTATGGCTACACCTTC
CASSFSDYGYTF
>-|TRBV7-9|TRBJ2-3|-
TGTGCCAGCAGCTTAGTCCTCACAGATACGCAGTATTTT
CASSLVLTDTQYF
>-|TRBV6-1|TRBJ1-6|TRBD1
TGTGCCAGCAGTCGACAGGGAGGTAATTCACCCCTCCACTTT
CASSRQGGNSPLHF
>-|TRBV1|TRBJ2-5|-
TGCACCAGCAGCTGGAGCGGGGGAGGGGTACAAGAGACCCAGTACTTC
CTSSWSGGGVQETQYF
>-|TRBV4-1|TRBJ2-2|TRBD2
TGCGCCAGCAGCCAAGTTGGACTAGCGGGGGGGCCAGGTTGGACCGGGGAGCTGTTTTTT
CASSQVGLAGGPGWTGELFF
>-|TRBV7-6|TRBJ1-6|-
TGTGCCAGCAGTCCAGACAGCGATAATTCACCCCTCCACTTT
CASSPDSDNSPLHF
>few|TRBV4-1|TRBJ1-2|-
TGCGCCAGCAGCCAACCCGTACGAGCCCCTAACTATGGCTACACCTTC
CASSQPVRAPNYGYTF
>-|TRBV4-1|TRBJ1-2|-
TGCGCCAGCAGCGCCGGTAACTATGGCTACACCTTC
CASSAGNYGYTF
>-|TRBV29-1|TRBJ2-7|TRBD1
TGCAGCGTCGCATTATCAGGGGGACACAGCTCCTACGAGCAGTACTTC
CSVALSGGHSSYEQYF
>-|TRBV10-2|TRBJ2-7|TRBD2
TGCGCCAGCAGTAAACCGGGACTAGGGCACTACGAGCAGTACTTC
CASSKPGLGHYEQYF
>-|TRBV15|TRBJ2-1|-
TGTGCCACCAGAAACGGGGGTTACAATGAGCAGTTCTTC
CATRNGGYNEQFF
>-|TRBV6-1|TRBJ2-2|-
TGTGCCAGCAGTGAGGTCTGGCAGGGGCCCGGGGAGCTGCTTTTT
CASSEVWQGPGELLF
>-|TRBV7-9|TRBJ2-7|TRBD1
TGTGCCAGCAGTAAAACAGGGGGCATTGACGAGCAGTACTTC
CASSKTGGIDEQYF
>-|TRBV15|TRBJ2-7|TRBD2
TGTGCCACCAGCAGGGCCCCGGGACTAGCTGCCGAGCAGTACTTC
CATSRAPGLAAEQYF
>few|TRBV9|TRBJ2-3|-
TGTGCCAGCAGCGTAGGGGGTCAGGGAGGAACAGATACGCAGTATTTT
CASSVGGQGGTDTQYF
>-|TRBV19|TRBJ2-7|TRBD1
TGTGCCAGTAGTATCGGACAGGGGAGCTCCTACGAGCAGTACTTC
CASSIGQGSSYEQYF
>-|TRBV30|TRBJ1-2|-
TGTGCCTGGAGCCCGATGGGGGGTAGCTATGGCTACACCTTC
CAWSPMGGSYGYTF